The text below deals with one T cell receptor (beta chain). J lost 0 bases, V lost 8 bases, and 3 bases had no gene match. Germline CDR1 and CDR2: ENHRY and SYGVKD. The CDR3 is 14 residues long. These data belong to a study of CD8+ T cells in alopecia areata. Reverse transcribed after extraction, RNA yielded cDNA as the sequencing template. The method was immunoSEQ multiplex PCR; TCRdb's version includes in-frame clones alone and lacks a portion of them. The table records 150,000 to 200,000 clones, roughly 60% of them present only once. V usage is TRBV10-3 and J usage is TRBJ1-4; 7 nucleotides line up with TRBD1. This sequence was found in a human donor with alopecia areata. The material sequenced was CD4+ T cells sorted from blood, taken at week 0. In DNA form, the CDR3 reads TGTGCCATCGGACAGGCCGCAACTAATGAAAAACTGTTTTTT. It is translated as CAIGQAATNEKLFF.